This T cell receptor beta chain was found in a study of control samples from healthy donors and cancer patients. The junction had 6 bases not matched to a gene; V was cut back by 0 bases and J by 1 base. Germline V gives CDR1 WSHSY, CDR2 SAAADI. The CDR3 consists of 17 residues. Produced via immunoSEQ multiplex PCR; TCRdb's table is partial and in-frame only. Of fewer than 200,000 clones listed, approximately 86% are singletons. The sample comprised blood. The TCR was taken from a woman in her thirties in good health. The genes are TRBV10-2 and TRBJ1-5, with 7 bases aligning to TRBD1. The CDR3 DNA is TGCGCCAGCAGTGAGTCGACGGACAGGTGGAGCAATCAGCCCCAGCATTTT. Translating it yields CASSESTDRWSNQPQHF.